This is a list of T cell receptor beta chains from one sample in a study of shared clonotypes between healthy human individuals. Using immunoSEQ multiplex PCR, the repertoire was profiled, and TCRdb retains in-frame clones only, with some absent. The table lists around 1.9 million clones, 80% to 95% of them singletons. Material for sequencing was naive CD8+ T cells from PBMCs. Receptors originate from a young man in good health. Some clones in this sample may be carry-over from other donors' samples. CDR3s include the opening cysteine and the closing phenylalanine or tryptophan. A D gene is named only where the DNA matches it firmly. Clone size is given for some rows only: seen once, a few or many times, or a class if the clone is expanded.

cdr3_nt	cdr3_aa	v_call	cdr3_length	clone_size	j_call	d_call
TGTGCCAGCAGACTGACAGGGGGCTACGAGCAGTACTTC	CASRLTGGYEQYF	TRBV28	13	once	TRBJ2-7	TRBD1
TGTGCCAGTAGTATGGAGGATAAGAACACTGAAGCTTTCTTT	CASSMEDKNTEAFF	TRBV19	14	NA	TRBJ1-1	NA
TGTGCCAGCAGTTTGGGCAGGGTCCATGAAAAACTGTTTTTT	CASSLGRVHEKLFF	TRBV28	14	NA	TRBJ1-4	NA
TGTGCCAGTAGTATCAAGGCGGTAGGGTACAATGAGCAGTTCTTC	CASSIKAVGYNEQFF	TRBV19	15	NA	TRBJ2-1	NA
TGTGCCAGCAGCTCCAGATATTGGGACGGGGAGACCCAGTACTTC	CASSSRYWDGETQYF	TRBV11-2	15	once	TRBJ2-5	NA
TGTGCCAGCAGCGCCGGGACCGGGGAGCTGTTTTTT	CASSAGTGELFF	TRBV7-9	12	NA	TRBJ2-2	NA
TGTGCCAGTAGTATACCGGACAGGAACTATGGCTACACCTTC	CASSIPDRNYGYTF	TRBV19	14	NA	TRBJ1-2	TRBD1
TGCGCCAGCAGCTGGGGCGGGATGGACGAGCAGTACTTC	CASSWGGMDEQYF	TRBV5-1	13	NA	TRBJ2-7	NA
TGTGCCAGCAGTTACGATCCCCGCGGCAGGGTCTACGAGCAGTACTTC	CASSYDPRGRVYEQYF	TRBV27	16	NA	TRBJ2-7	NA
TGTGCCAGCAGTTTATTGGGGGTGGTGACTAGCGGGAGTCCCGGGGAGCTGTTTTTT	CASSLLGVVTSGSPGELFF	TRBV28	19	NA	TRBJ2-2	TRBD2
TGCGCCAGCAGCCCCCGGTCAATAGGTGGAGAGTACAATGAGCAGTTCTTC	CASSPRSIGGEYNEQFF	TRBV5-1	17	NA	TRBJ2-1	NA
TGCGCCAGCAGCCAAGAATGGAACACTGAAGCTTTCTTT	CASSQEWNTEAFF	TRBV4-1	13	NA	TRBJ1-1	NA
TGCAGCGTTGAAGGATGGGACGATACGCAGTATTTT	CSVEGWDDTQYF	TRBV29-1	12	NA	TRBJ2-3	NA
TGTGCCAGCAGAGGGGGCGGAAGCAATCAGCCCCAGCATTTT	CASRGGGSNQPQHF	TRBV28	14	NA	TRBJ1-5	TRBD1
TGTGCCAGCAGCCCCGGGACTAGCCTTAACAATGAGCAGTTCTTC	CASSPGTSLNNEQFF	TRBV9	15	NA	TRBJ2-1	TRBD2
TGTGCCAGCCAAAGGGGGCGCACCGGGGAGCTGTTTTTT	CASQRGRTGELFF	TRBV27	13	NA	TRBJ2-2	TRBD1
TGTGCCAGCAGCGTCCCTTCCGGGACGACGAACACCGGGGAGCTGTTTTTT	CASSVPSGTTNTGELFF	TRBV9	17	NA	TRBJ2-2	NA
TGTGCCTCTAGGGGGGTTGGGGTTAACTATGGCTACACCTTC	CASRGVGVNYGYTF	TRBV30	14	NA	TRBJ1-2	NA
TGTGCCAGCAGTTTCGTCAGGGACTTAGGAACCTACGAGCAGTACTTC	CASSFVRDLGTYEQYF	TRBV27	16	NA	TRBJ2-7	NA